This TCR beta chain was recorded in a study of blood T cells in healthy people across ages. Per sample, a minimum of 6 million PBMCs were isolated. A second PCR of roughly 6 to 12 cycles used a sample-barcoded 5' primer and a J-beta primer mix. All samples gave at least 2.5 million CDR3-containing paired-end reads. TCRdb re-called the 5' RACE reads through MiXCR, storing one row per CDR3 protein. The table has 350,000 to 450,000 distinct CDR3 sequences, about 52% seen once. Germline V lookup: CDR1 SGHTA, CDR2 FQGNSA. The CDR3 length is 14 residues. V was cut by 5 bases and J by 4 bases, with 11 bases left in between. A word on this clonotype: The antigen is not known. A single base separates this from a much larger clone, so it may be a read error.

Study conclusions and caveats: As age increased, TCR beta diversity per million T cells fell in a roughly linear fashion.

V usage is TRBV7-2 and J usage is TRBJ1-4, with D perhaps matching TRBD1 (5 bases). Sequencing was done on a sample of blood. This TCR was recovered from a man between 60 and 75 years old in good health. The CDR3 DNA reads TGTGCCAGCAGCCAGGGCGGGGTTAATGAAAAACTGTTTTTT. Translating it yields CASSQGGVNEKLFF. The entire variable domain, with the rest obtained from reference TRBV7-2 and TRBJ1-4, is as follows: GAGVSQSPSNKVTEKGKDVELRCDPISGHTALYWYRQSLGQGLEFLIYFQGNSAPDKSGLPSDRFSAERTGGSVSTLTIQRTQQEDSAVYLCASSQGGVNEKLFFGSGTQLSVL.